This entry describes one TCR beta chain. This entry belongs to a study of blood T cell repertoires in COVID-19. Data came from immunoSEQ multiplex PCR; TCRdb stores just in-frame clones and leaves some out. The profile shows 210,000 or so clones, around four fifths of them singletons. The germline CDR1 and CDR2 sequences are LNHDA and SQIVND (reference sequence). The trim removed 3 bases at V and 3 bases at J, leaving 4 bases unmatched. The CDR3 spans 14 residues. The specimen sequenced was peripheral blood. The TCR originated in a man over 45 with active or convalescent COVID-19. The chain is built from TRBV19 and TRBJ2-7; TRBD2 aligns across 8 bases. In DNA form, the CDR3 reads TGTGCCAGTAGTATTCGGACTAGCAGCTACGAGCAGTACTTC. The encoded protein is CASSIRTSSYEQYF.